The 27 T cell receptor beta chains below come from one sample, sequenced in a study of cytomegalovirus exposure and HLA in healthy donors. With 60 Vbeta and 13 Jbeta primers, the PCR was carried out. The assay was immunoSEQ multiplex PCR, and TCRdb's table has in-frame clones only and misses some. The sample shows 90,000 or so clones, around 80% of them seen only once. Sequenced sample: PBMCs. Receptor source: a male donor in good health and CMV-seropositive.

The chain is built from TRBV19 and TRBJ2-7; TRBD1 aligns across 11 bases. The CDR3 spans 15 residues. Trimming removed 2 bases from V and 5 bases from J; junction bases left unmatched: 5. CDR1 is LNHDA and CDR2 is SQIVND in the germline V gene (reference sequence). The CDR3 nucleotides are TGTGCCAGTAGTATAAAGGACAGGGGGCTCCACGAGCAGTACTTC. It encodes CASSIKDRGLHEQYF.

Worth noting for this clone: Different DNA sequences within this sample yield the same CDR3. The chain has TRBV18 and TRBJ2-7, with 8 positions matching TRBD1. CDR1 and CDR2 from the germline V gene are KGHSH and LQKENI. This CDR3 contains 14 residues. The J segment lost 1 base and the V segment lost 6 bases, leaving 5 bases of the junction unmatched. CDR3 sequence: CASSPGTGSYEQYF. DNA for the CDR3: TGTGCCAGCTCCCCCGGGACAGGTTCCTACGAGCAGTACTTC.

The V and J genes are TRBV2 and TRBJ2-7; TRBD1 matches 10 bases. Germline assignment: CDR1 SNHLY and CDR2 FYNNEI. V lost 6 bases and J lost 6; bases outside the gene matches: 5. The CDR3 has 13 amino acids. CDR3 sequence: CASRAGQGSEQYF. As DNA, the CDR3 is TGTGCCAGCAGGGCGGGACAGGGGTCCGAGCAGTACTTC.

The table lists this clone with a count of one. The same CDR3 arises from other DNA sequences in this sample as well. This chain links TRBV27 with TRBJ1-1; D is ambiguous. V was clipped by 3 bases and J by 1 base, with 6 bases between them. Germline lookup yields CDR1 MNHEY and CDR2 SMNVEV (reference sequence). This CDR3 is built from 13 residues. The CDR3 here is CASSFSGNTEAFF. The CDR3 coding sequence is TGTGCCAGCAGTTTCTCAGGGAACACTGAAGCTTTCTTT.

This chain connects TRBV13 to TRBJ2-7; 9 bases fit TRBD1. The CDR3 has 16 amino acids. Per the germline V gene, CDR1 is PRHDT and CDR2 is FYEKMQ (reference sequence). Losses at the gene ends were 7 bases for V and 5 bases for J; bases not matched to a gene: 15. The CDR3 protein is CASTPPSGDRVHEQYF. The CDR3 DNA is TGTGCCAGCACCCCGCCCTCGGGGGACAGGGTACACGAGCAGTACTTC.

The chain carries TRBV30 and TRBJ1-5; a weak D match, TRBD1 (5 bases). The germline V and J ends were trimmed by 5 bases and 5 bases, with 16 bases remaining between them. The CDR3 consists of 14 residues. In germline, CDR1 is GTSNPN, CDR2 SVGIG (reference sequence). The CDR3 bases are TGTGCCTGGGGCTCGGGGGTAGGTGATCAGCCCCAGCATTTT. It yields the protein CAWGSGVGDQPQHF.

This clone has more than one count but fewer than ten. The chain recombines TRBV7-9 with TRBJ2-7, with a possible D match to TRBD2 (6 bases). V dropped 1 base and J dropped 4 bases, with 11 bases sitting between them. The CDR3 is made up of 14 amino acids. CDR1 is SEHNR and CDR2 is FQNEAQ in the germline V gene (reference sequence). The CDR3 bases are TGTGCCAGCAGCTTAGGTCGGGGGAGGTACGAGCAGTACTTC. Translating gives CASSLGRGRYEQYF.

V and J are TRBV5-1 and TRBJ2-7; 14 nucleotides match TRBD2. The length of the CDR3 is 15 residues. CDR1 is SGHRS and CDR2 is YFSETQ in the germline V gene. The V segment lost 4 bases and the J segment 9 bases; nucleotides outside the gene matches: 9. CDR3 amino acids: CASSGPGLAGVRQYF. In DNA, the CDR3 is TGCGCCAGCAGCGGGCCGGGACTAGCGGGAGTAAGGCAGTACTTC.

The V gene is TRBV2, the J gene TRBJ2-1, with TRBD2 matching over 8 bases. Trimming took 7 bases from V and 7 from J; bases not matched to a gene: 12. Germline V CDR1 and CDR2: SNHLY, FYNNEI. The CDR3 contains 15 residues. For the CDR3, the DNA is TGTGCCAGCACCGTATGGGCTAGCGGGCTGAATGAGCAGTTCTTC. This gives the protein CASTVWASGLNEQFF. Full variable domain (rest looked up from reference TRBV2 and TRBJ2-1): EPEVTQTPSHQVTQMGQEVILRCVPISNHLYFYWYRQILGQKVEFLVSFYNNEISEKSEIFDDQFSVERPDGSNFTLKIRSTKLEDSAMYFCASTVWASGLNEQFFGPGTRLTVL.

The chain joins TRBV27 to TRBJ1-5; D perhaps matches TRBD1 (6 bases). V lost 4 bases, J lost 6 bases, and 19 bases lay in between. The CDR3 is 16 residues long. Germline lookup yields CDR1 MNHEY and CDR2 SMNVEV (reference sequence). The CDR3 here is CASSSGRGGAGQPQHF. The CDR3 DNA reads as TGTGCCAGCAGTTCAGGTAGAGGGGGGGCTGGTCAGCCCCAGCATTTT.

The chain combines TRBV5-4 with TRBJ2-7; 8 positions agree with TRBD2. Unmatched junction bases numbered 9, after V lost 4 bases and J lost 6 bases. Germline V lookup: CDR1 SGHNT, CDR2 YYREEE (reference sequence). The CDR3 has 14 amino acids. CDR3 region: CASSPAPGGFEQYF. CDR3 nucleotides: TGTGCCAGCAGCCCTGCACCGGGGGGGTTCGAGCAGTACTTC.

In this sample, this clone turned up once. V and J are TRBV7-2 and TRBJ2-1, with D possibly matching TRBD2 (5 bases). Looked up from germline, CDR1 is SGHTA and CDR2 is FQGNSA. Trimming took off 5 bases at V and 6 bases at J, with 17 bases between the two ends. CDR3 length equals 15 residues. The CDR3 sequence: CASSPGGSQRNEQFF. The CDR3 DNA sequence: TGTGCCAGCAGCCCCGGCGGGTCCCAGCGCAATGAGCAGTTCTTC.

The V gene is TRBV14, the J gene TRBJ2-7; tentative D call: TRBD2 (5 bases). The CDR3 is made up of 16 amino acids. Germline CDR1 SGHDN, CDR2 FVKESK. Trimming cost V 0 bases and J 4 bases, with 16 bases left between them. CDR3 sequence reads: CASSQDSYGILYEQYF. CDR3 sequence (DNA): TGTGCCAGCAGCCAAGATAGCTACGGGATCCTTTACGAGCAGTACTTC.

The chain uses TRBV25-1 and TRBJ2-5, with 10 nucleotides matching TRBD1. The germline V gene encodes CDR1 MGHDK and CDR2 SYGVNS. The CDR3 has 16 residues. Trimming cost V 4 bases and J 6 bases; bases outside gene matches: 11. CDR3 nucleotides: TGTGCCAGCAGTGCGCCGGGACAGGGGAATGGGAAGACCCAGTACTTC. Amino acid sequence: CASSAPGQGNGKTQYF.

V and J are TRBV2 and TRBJ2-6; D is possibly TRBD1 (6 bases). The CDR3 sequence is 19 residues long. V dropped 7 bases and J dropped 0 bases, with 22 bases sitting between them. Germline V gene data show CDR1 as SNHLY and CDR2 as FYNNEI. The CDR3 region has the DNA TGTGCCAGCATCGAAGGAACAGGGCCATTTAGCTCTGGGGCCAACGTCCTGACTTTC. Its protein is CASIEGTGPFSSGANVLTF.

The chain links TRBV7-6 to TRBJ2-1; D possibly corresponds to TRBD2 (5 bases). CDR1 and CDR2 (germline): SGHVS, FNYEAQ. There are 15 residues in the CDR3. Trimming left V 4 bases short and J 4 bases short, with 14 bases between. CDR3 region: CASSYESLGYNEQFF. The CDR3 DNA sequence: TGTGCCAGCAGCTACGAATCACTAGGTTACAATGAGCAGTTCTTC. The entire variable domain, with the rest obtained from reference TRBV7-6 and TRBJ2-1, is as follows: GAGVSQSPRYKVTKRGQDVALRCDPISGHVSLYWYRQALGQGPEFLTYFNYEAQQDKSGLPNDRFSAERPEGSISTLTIQRTEQRDSAMYRCASSYESLGYNEQFFGPGTRLTVL.

The DNA for the CDR3 is TGTGCCAGCAGCGGAACCGGGACACTCGACGGAAACACCATATATTTT. Protein: CASSGTGTLDGNTIYF. The chain combines TRBV9 with TRBJ1-3, with D possibly matching TRBD1 (6 bases). Germline V gene data show CDR1 as SGDLS and CDR2 as YYNGEE. Trimming left V 3 bases short and J 4 bases short, with 17 bases between. The CDR3 sequence is 16 residues long.

V gene TRBV4-2 combines with J gene TRBJ2-3; D gene unclear. Germline CDR1 is LGHNA and CDR2 is YNFKEQ. This CDR3 has 12 amino acids. Trimming cost V 5 bases and J 2 bases, with 5 bases left between them. DNA for the CDR3: TGTGCCAGCAGCTCCCACACAGATACGCAGTATTTT. Its protein is CASSSHTDTQYF.

The chain combines TRBV27 with TRBJ2-7, with TRBD1 as a possible D gene (5 bases). This CDR3 has 14 residues. Trimming took 5 bases from V and 6 from J, leaving 17 bases between them. CDR1 is MNHEY, CDR2 SMNVEV, per germline (reference sequence). The CDR3 spells CASSATQGSGEQYF. In nucleotides, the CDR3 is TGTGCCAGCAGTGCCACGCAGGGAAGTGGCGAGCAGTACTTC.

V is TRBV7-9 and J is TRBJ1-1; D remains unclear. The CDR3 spans 15 residues. The V gene's germline CDR1 is SEHNR and CDR2 FQNEAQ (reference sequence). Trimming cost V 0 bases and J 0 bases, with 8 bases left between them. CDR3 DNA sequence: TGTGCCAGCAGCTTAGCCCGGAGCATGAACACTGAAGCTTTCTTT. Translated, it gives CASSLARSMNTEAFF.

This chain uses TRBV6-6 with TRBJ2-7; a weak D match, TRBD1 (6 bases). Germline V gene sequence: CDR1 MNHNY, CDR2 SVGAGI (reference sequence). V was shortened by 6 bases and J by 0 bases, with 15 bases between the two germline ends. The CDR3 is made up of 15 amino acids. The CDR3 is CASRHAGTSSYEQYF. In DNA form, the CDR3 reads TGTGCCAGCAGGCACGCCGGGACAAGCTCCTACGAGCAGTACTTC.

This clone turned up a few times. J is TRBJ2-1 and V is TRBV29-1; 7 bases line up with TRBD1. The CDR3 extends over 16 amino acids. Per germline, CDR1 SQVTM and CDR2 ANQGSEA. After removal of 8 bases from V and 9 bases from J, the junction contained 22 bases not matched to a gene. CDR3 in DNA: TGCAGCACCCACCAGGGGGTAGCGTCCCCGAATAGTGAGCAGTTCTTC. Translated: CSTHQGVASPNSEQFF.

The gene calls are TRBV28 and TRBJ2-1; TRBD2 matches at 9 bases. Germline V lookup: CDR1 MDHEN, CDR2 SYDVKM. There are 15 residues in the CDR3. J gave up 2 bases and V 7 bases, and 6 bases lay outside the gene matches. The CDR3 loop reads CASTFAGGPYNEQFF. CDR3 sequence (DNA): TGTGCCAGCACGTTTGCGGGGGGGCCCTACAATGAGCAGTTCTTC.

This rearrangement joins TRBV4-2 to TRBJ2-3, with TRBD2 identical over 8 bases. Germline CDR1 LGHNA, CDR2 YNFKEQ. The CDR3 contains 16 residues. With 0 bases clipped from V and 6 bases from J, the junction kept 8 bases outside the gene matches. The CDR3 DNA reads as TGTGCCAGCAGCCAAGAGGACGGGGGGGCAAGGGATACGCAGTATTTT. As protein: CASSQEDGGARDTQYF.

The V call is TRBV7-9, the J call TRBJ2-1, with 12 bases matching TRBD2. The germline V gene has CDR1 SEHNR and CDR2 FQNEAQ (reference sequence). The trim removed 3 bases at V and 9 bases at J, leaving 9 bases unmatched. The CDR3 covers 16 residues. The CDR3 coding sequence is TGTGCCAGCAGCTTTTTCCCTAGCGGGGGGGCAGTTGAGCAGTTCTTC. It encodes CASSFFPSGGAVEQFF. Based on the CDR3 plus reference TRBV7-9 and TRBJ2-1, the full variable domain is DTGVSQNPRHKITKRGQNVTFRCDPISEHNRLYWYRQTLGQGPEFLTYFQNEAQLEKSRLLSDRFSAERPKGSFSTLEIQRTEQGDSAMYLCASSFFPSGGAVEQFFGPGTRLTVL.

The genes are TRBV4-1 and TRBJ2-1; TRBD2 aligns across 7 bases. Unmatched junction bases numbered 9, after V lost 1 base and J lost 6 bases. The germline V gene has CDR1 MGHRA and CDR2 YSYEKL. This CDR3 comprises 16 residues. The CDR3 nucleotides are TGCGCCAGCAGCCAAGTTGCGGGAGACTTCTCCAATGAGCAGTTCTTC. As protein: CASSQVAGDFSNEQFF.

This clone was seen once. This rearrangement joins TRBV29-1 to TRBJ2-6; D possibly corresponds to TRBD2 (6 bases). The CDR3 consists of 15 residues. CDR1 and CDR2 from the germline V gene are SQVTM and ANQGSEA. V dropped 5 bases and J dropped 8 bases, with 19 bases sitting between them. CDR3 sequence reads: CSVTGAGSATNVLTF. The CDR3 coding sequence is TGCAGCGTTACAGGCGCGGGGAGTGCGACCAACGTCCTGACTTTC.